This TCR beta chain emerged from a study of cytomegalovirus exposure and HLA in healthy donors. Germline CDR1 SGHDT, CDR2 YYEEEE. The CDR3 is 15 amino acids. Germline trimming cut 4 bases from V and 3 bases from J; bases unmatched to any gene: 8. Study results and caveats: Cytomegalovirus association was assigned to around 150 TCR beta chains. In terms of immune exposure information, only CMV serostatus was available.

A note on this clone: The antigen remains undetermined. Other nucleotide sequences from this sample produce the same CDR3.

Primers for the PCR totalled 60 Vbeta and 13 Jbeta. Profiling relied on immunoSEQ multiplex PCR, and the TCRdb table lists in-frame clones only, not all of them. The table has approximately 100,000 clones, more than 65% seen once; the top ten hold about 4%. The genes are TRBV5-6 and TRBJ1-2; 8 positions agree with TRBD1. Sequenced input: PBMCs. The TCR originated in a woman between 45 and 60 years old in good health and CMV-seropositive. CDR3 sequence: CASSPDRGQDYGYTF. CDR3 sequence (DNA): TGTGCCAGCAGCCCTGACAGGGGACAGGACTATGGCTACACCTTC.